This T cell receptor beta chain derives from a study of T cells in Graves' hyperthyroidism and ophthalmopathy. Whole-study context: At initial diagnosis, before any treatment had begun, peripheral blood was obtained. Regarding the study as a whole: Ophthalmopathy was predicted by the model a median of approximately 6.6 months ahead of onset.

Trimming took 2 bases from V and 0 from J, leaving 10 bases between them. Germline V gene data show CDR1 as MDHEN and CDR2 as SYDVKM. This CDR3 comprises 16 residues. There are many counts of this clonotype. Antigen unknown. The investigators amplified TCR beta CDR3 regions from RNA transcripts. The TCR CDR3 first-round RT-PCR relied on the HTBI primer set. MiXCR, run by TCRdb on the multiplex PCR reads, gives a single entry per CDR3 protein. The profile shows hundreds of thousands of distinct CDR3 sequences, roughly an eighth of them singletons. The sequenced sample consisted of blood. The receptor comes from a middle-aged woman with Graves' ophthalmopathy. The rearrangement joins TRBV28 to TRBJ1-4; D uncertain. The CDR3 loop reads CASSLGLLATNEKLFF. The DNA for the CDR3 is TGTGCCAGCAGTTTAGGTCTGTTGGCAACTAATGAAAAACTGTTTTTT.